This TCR beta chain was sequenced in a study of blood T cell repertoires in COVID-19. For the study at large: The cDNA or gDNA used as material had been derived from T cells, B-cell-depleted T cells, or PBMCs.

Source study methods: Researchers report that nucleated cell counts were estimated from reference gene primer amplification. Libraries were prepared by immunoSEQ multiplex PCR; TCRdb keeps only in-frame clonotypes and omits some of them. The V and J calls and the clone size are those of that table, but D and trimming were determined from the DNA. The sample yields around 150,000 clones, 87% seen once. The CDR3 extends over 16 amino acids. Trimming took 1 base from V and 0 from J, leaving 9 bases between them. Germline values: CDR1 LGHNA, CDR2 YNFKEQ. The sample consisted of peripheral blood. This TCR was sampled from a man aged 50 to 59 with active COVID-19. The rearrangement joins TRBV4-2 to TRBJ2-2, with a weak D call TRBD1 (5 bases). The CDR3: CASSQAKGANTGELFF. In nucleotides, the CDR3 is TGTGCCAGCAGCCAAGCAAAAGGGGCGAACACCGGGGAGCTGTTTTTT.